Only a few counts were recorded for the clone carrying this T cell receptor (beta chain). Its antigen is not identified. These data belong to a study of radiotherapy plus CTLA-4 blockade in lung cancer. Findings and caveats of the study: Blood TCR clones of tumor origin expanded after radiotherapy plus ipilimumab.

Profiling relied on immunoSEQ multiplex PCR, and the TCRdb table lists in-frame clones only, not all of them. Of more than 40,000 clones in the sample, roughly 64% were seen once. In chemo-refractory metastatic non-small-cell lung cancer, patients got ipilimumab CTLA-4 blockade together with focal radiation. Sequences were derived from peripheral blood, sampled from a patient treated with radiotherapy plus ipilimumab. This receptor was obtained from a human donor with non-small cell lung cancer who had a partial response to radiotherapy plus ipilimumab.

CDR3 residues: CASSEPRTGNTIYF. The CDR3 bases are TGTGCCAGCAGTGAGCCCAGGACTGGAAACACCATATATTTT. The chain links TRBV25-1 to TRBJ1-3; D remains ambiguous. This CDR3 spans 14 amino acids. The V end lost 3 bases, the J end lost 2 bases, and 8 bases lay between the germline ends. Per germline, CDR1 MGHDK and CDR2 SYGVNS.